The T cell receptor beta chain under discussion was sequenced for a study of blood T cell dynamics during melanoma immunotherapy. Background on the study: Metastatic melanoma patients received first-line pembrolizumab or nivolumab plus ipilimumab. General study results and limits: It remained unknown if the driving T cell clones were melanoma-specific.

Germline assignment: CDR1 MDHEN and CDR2 SYDVKM. Trimming removed 1 base from V and 4 bases from J; junction bases left unmatched: 1. The CDR3 consists of 14 residues. About this clone itself: Its antigen is currently unknown.

The time point is: week 3, after first cycle of checkpoint inhibitor. Sampling occurred pretreatment (T0) and at week 3 (W3), after cycle one of checkpoint blockade. Apart from a couple of fast progressors, RECIST 1.1 response was judged 12 weeks post-infusion. TCRdb's table, derived via immunoSEQ multiplex PCR, lists solely in-frame clones and lacks some. The table lists 5,900 or so clones, around 84% of them singletons, with about 32% in the top ten. The sequenced sample was blood, obtained from a patient treated with checkpoint blockade. The V call is TRBV28, the J call TRBJ1-1, with 9 bases that match TRBD1. This receptor was identified in a human donor with melanoma. Some clones in this sample may be carry-over from other donors' samples. The CDR3 DNA reads TGTGCCAGCAGTTTATTGACAGGGGGCACTGAAGCTTTCTTT. Translation gives CASSLLTGGTEAFF.